The entry below describes one T cell receptor (beta chain). Antigen unknown. Beta-chain TCR cDNA was generated via 5'RACE template switching with UMIs. TCRdb re-analyzed the 5' RACE reads; it lists each CDR3 protein once, without DNA. This table holds some 410,000 distinct CDR3 sequences. The sample comes from a study of T cells expressing NK-cell markers. Study overall: Most of the eight sequenced donors tested HCMV-seropositive; one tested seronegative.

The CDR3 contains 12 residues. Germline V gives CDR1 SNHLY, CDR2 FYNNEI. Study-wide results and limits: These clonotypes, the leaders elsewhere, also led the CD3+CD56-NKG2C+ fraction in several donors. Dominant NKG2C+ clonotypes were found to form about 1.0-7.0% of CD8+ T cells in five to seven donors.

The sample was blood T cells: a sorted CD56 or NKG2C T cell subset, CD4+ or CD8+ T cells, or bulk PBMC T cells (not recorded which). The gene calls are TRBV2 and TRBJ2-7. This clonotype was sampled from a woman between 18 and 69 years old in good health. The CDR3 protein is CASSGQSYEQYF.